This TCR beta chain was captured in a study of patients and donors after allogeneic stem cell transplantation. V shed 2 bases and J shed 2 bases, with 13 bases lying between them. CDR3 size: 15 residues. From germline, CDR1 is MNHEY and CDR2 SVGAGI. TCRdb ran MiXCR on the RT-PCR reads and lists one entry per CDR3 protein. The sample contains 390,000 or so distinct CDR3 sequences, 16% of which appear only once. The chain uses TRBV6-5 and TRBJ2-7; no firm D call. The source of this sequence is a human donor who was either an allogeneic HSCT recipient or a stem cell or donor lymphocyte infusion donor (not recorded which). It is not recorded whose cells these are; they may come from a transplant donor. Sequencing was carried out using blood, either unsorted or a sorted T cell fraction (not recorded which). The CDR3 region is CASSYRDLSPYEQYF. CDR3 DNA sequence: TGTGCCAGCAGTTACAGGGATCTGAGTCCCTACGAGCAGTACTTC.